This T cell receptor (beta chain) was recovered during a study of blood T cell repertoires in COVID-19. As for the study in general: Researchers got acute and convalescent COVID-19 samples from the United States, Italy and Spain. PBMCs, B-cell-depleted T cells, or T cells provided the cDNA or gDNA that made up the material.

Source study methods: Cell counts per sample came from amplifying reference gene primers. Measured with immunoSEQ multiplex PCR; TCRdb has only the in-frame clones, and not every one. V, J and clone size were drawn from that table, and D and trimming were deduced from the DNA. The sample records some 96,000 clones, 88% being singletons. V was shortened by 5 bases and J by 3 bases, with 8 bases between the two germline ends. Looked up from germline, CDR1 is DFQATT and CDR2 is SNEGSKA (reference sequence). The CDR3 length is 11 residues. This TCR was sampled from a human donor in a cohort sampled during active COVID-19. J is TRBJ2-7 and V is TRBV20-1, with D tentatively TRBD2 (5 bases). Sequenced input: peripheral blood. The CDR3 DNA sequence: TGCAGTGCTTCGACTAACTACGAGCAGTACTTC. It specifies CSASTNYEQYF.